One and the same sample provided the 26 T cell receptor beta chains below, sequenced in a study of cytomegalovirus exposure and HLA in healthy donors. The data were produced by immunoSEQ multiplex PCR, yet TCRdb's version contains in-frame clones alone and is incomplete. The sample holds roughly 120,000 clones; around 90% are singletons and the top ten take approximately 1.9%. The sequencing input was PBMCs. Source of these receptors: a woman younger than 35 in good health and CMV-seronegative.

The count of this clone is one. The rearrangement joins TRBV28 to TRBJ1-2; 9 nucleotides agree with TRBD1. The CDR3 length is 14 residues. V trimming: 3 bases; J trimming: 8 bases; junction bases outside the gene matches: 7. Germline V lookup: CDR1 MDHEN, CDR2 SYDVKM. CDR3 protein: CASSFGTGRRGYTF. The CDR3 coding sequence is TGTGCCAGCAGTTTTGGGACAGGGAGGAGGGGCTACACCTTC.

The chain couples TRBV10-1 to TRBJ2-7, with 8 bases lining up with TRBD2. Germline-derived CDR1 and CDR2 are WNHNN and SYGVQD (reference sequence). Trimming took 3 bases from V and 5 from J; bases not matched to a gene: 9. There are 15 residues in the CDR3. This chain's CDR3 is CASSEGAGVTHEQYF. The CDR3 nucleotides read TGCGCCAGCAGTGAAGGAGCGGGAGTCACCCACGAGCAGTACTTC.

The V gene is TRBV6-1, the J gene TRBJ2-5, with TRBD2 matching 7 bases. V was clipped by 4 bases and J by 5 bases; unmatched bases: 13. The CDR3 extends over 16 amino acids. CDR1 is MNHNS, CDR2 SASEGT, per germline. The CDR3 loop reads CASSVSAGAPGETQYF. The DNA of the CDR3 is TGTGCCAGCAGTGTATCGGCGGGAGCACCCGGGGAGACCCAGTACTTC.

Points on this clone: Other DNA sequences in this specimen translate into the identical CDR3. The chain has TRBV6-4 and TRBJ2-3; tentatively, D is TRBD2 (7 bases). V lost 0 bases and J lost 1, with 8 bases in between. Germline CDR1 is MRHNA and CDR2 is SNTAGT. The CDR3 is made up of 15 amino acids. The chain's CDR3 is CASSDSGGGTDTQYF. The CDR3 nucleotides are TGTGCCAGCAGTGACTCAGGGGGGGGCACAGATACGCAGTATTTT.

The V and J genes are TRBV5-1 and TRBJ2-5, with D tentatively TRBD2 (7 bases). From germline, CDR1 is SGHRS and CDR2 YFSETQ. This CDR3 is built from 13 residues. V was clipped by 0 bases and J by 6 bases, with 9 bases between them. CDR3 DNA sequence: TGCGCCAGCAGCTTGGTGCGGGGGCAGACCCAGTACTTC. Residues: CASSLVRGQTQYF.

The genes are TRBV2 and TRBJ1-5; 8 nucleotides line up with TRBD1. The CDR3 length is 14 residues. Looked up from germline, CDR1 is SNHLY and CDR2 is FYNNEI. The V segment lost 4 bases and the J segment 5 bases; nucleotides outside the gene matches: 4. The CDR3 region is CASSVGQEDQPQHF. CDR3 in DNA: TGTGCCAGCAGTGTGGGACAGGAGGATCAGCCCCAGCATTTT.

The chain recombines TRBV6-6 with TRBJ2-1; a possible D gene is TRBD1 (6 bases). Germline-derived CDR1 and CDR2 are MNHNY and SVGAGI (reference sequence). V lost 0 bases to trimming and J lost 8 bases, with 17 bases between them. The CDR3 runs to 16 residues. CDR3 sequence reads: CASSYSHPRRGHEQFF. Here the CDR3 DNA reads TGTGCCAGCAGTTACTCACACCCACGCAGGGGCCATGAGCAGTTCTTC.

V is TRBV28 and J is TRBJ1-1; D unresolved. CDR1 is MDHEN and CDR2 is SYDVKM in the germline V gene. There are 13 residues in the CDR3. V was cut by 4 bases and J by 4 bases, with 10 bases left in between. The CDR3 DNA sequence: TGTGCCAGCAGTTCGCACCTTAGCACTGAAGCTTTCTTT. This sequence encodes CASSSHLSTEAFF.

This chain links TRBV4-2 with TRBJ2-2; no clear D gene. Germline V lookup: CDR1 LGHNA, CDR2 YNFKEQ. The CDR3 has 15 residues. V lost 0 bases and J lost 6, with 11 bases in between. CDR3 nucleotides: TGTGCCAGCAGCCAAGATCGATCGCTATCCGGGGAGCTGTTTTTT. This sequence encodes CASSQDRSLSGELFF.

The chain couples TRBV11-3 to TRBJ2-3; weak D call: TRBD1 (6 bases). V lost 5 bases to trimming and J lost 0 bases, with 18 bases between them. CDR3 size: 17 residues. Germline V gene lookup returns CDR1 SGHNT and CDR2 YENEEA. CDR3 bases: TGTGCCAGCAGCAATAGAGGGGGACCCCTAAGCACAGATACGCAGTATTTT. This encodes CASSNRGGPLSTDTQYF.

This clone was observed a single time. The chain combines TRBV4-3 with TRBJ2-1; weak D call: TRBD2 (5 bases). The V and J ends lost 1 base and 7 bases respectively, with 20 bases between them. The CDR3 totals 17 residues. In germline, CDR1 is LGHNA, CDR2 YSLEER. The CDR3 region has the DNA TGCGCCAGCAGCCAAGCTTTGGGCGGAGGAGCCCCGAATGAGCAGTTCTTC. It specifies CASSQALGGGAPNEQFF.

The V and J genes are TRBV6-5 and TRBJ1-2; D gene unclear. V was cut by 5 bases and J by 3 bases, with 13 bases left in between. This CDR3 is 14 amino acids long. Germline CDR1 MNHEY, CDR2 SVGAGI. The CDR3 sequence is CASSTDPGDYGYTF. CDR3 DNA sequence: TGTGCCAGCAGTACGGACCCCGGGGACTATGGCTACACCTTC.

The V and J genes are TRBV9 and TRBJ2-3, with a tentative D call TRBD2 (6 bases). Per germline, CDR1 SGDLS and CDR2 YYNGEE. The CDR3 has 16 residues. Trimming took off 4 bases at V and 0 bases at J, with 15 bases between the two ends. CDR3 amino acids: CASSPRTGTSTDTQYF. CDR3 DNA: TGTGCCAGCAGCCCCCGGACCGGGACTAGCACAGATACGCAGTATTTT.

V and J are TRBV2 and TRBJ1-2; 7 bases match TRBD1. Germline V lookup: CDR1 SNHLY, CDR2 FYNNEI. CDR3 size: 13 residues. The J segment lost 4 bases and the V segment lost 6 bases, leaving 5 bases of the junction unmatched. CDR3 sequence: CASRDRPIYGYTF. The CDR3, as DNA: TGTGCCAGCAGGGACAGGCCAATCTATGGCTACACCTTC.

The CDR3 spells CASRTGLANEQYF. CDR3 DNA: TGTGCCAGCAGAACTGGACTAGCCAACGAGCAGTACTTC. V usage is TRBV27 and J usage is TRBJ2-7, with 8 bases matching TRBD2. The J segment lost 5 bases and the V segment lost 6 bases, leaving 6 bases of the junction unmatched. The germline V gene encodes CDR1 MNHEY and CDR2 SMNVEV (reference sequence). The CDR3 has 13 residues.

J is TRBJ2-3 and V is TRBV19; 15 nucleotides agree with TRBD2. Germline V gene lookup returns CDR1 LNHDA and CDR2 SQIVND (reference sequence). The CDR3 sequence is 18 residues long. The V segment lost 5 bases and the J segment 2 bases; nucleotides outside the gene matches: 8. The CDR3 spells CASSPGTSGGYFTDTQYF. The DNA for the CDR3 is TGTGCCAGTAGTCCTGGGACTAGCGGGGGGTACTTCACAGATACGCAGTATTTT. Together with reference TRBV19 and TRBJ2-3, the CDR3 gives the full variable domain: DGGITQSPKYLFRKEGQNVTLSCEQNLNHDAMYWYRQDPGQGLRLIYYSQIVNDFQKGDIAEGYSVSREKKESFPLTVTSAQKNPTAFYLCASSPGTSGGYFTDTQYFGPGTRLTVL.

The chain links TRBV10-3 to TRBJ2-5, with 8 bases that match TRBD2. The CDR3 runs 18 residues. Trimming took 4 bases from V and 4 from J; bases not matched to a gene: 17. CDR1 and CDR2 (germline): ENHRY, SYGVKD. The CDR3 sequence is CAISGGLAVGEDGETQYF. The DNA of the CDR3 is TGTGCCATCAGTGGTGGACTAGCCGTCGGAGAGGATGGAGAGACCCAGTACTTC.

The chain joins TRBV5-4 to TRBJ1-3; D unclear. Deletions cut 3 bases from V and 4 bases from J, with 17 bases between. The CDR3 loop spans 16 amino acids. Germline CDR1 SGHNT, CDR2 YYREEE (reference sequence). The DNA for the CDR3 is TGTGCCAGCAGCTCCGGGTCCTTCGCCACCGGAAACACCATATATTTT. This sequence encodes CASSSGSFATGNTIYF.

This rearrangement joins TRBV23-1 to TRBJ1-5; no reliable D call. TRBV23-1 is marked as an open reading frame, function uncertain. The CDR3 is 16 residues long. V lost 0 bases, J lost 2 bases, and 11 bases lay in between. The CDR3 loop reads CASSQSGVAGNQPQHF. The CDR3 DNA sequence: TGCGCCAGCAGTCAATCGGGAGTGGCGGGCAATCAGCCCCAGCATTTT.

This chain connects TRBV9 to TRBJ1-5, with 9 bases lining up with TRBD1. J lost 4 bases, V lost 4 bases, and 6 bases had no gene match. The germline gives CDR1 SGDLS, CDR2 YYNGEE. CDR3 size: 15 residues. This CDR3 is CASSFTGTGNQPQHF. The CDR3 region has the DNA TGTGCCAGCAGCTTTACCGGGACAGGGAATCAGCCCCAGCATTTT. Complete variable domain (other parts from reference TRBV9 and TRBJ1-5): DSGVTQTPKHLITATGQRVTLRCSPRSGDLSVYWYQQSLDQGLQFLIQYYNGEERAKGNILERFSAQQFPDLHSELNLSSLELGDSALYFCASSFTGTGNQPQHFGDGTRLSIL.

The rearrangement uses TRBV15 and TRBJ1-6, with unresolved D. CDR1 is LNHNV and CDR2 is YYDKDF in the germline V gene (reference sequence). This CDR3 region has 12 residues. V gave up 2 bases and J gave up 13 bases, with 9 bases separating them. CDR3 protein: CATSRSREPLHF. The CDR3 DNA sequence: TGTGCCACCAGCAGATCAAGGGAGCCCCTCCACTTT.

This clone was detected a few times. CDR3 sequence (DNA): TGTGCCATCAGTGAAGGGGCCGACTATGGCTACACCTTC. Its translation: CAISEGADYGYTF. This chain links TRBV10-3 with TRBJ1-2; tentative D call: TRBD1 (5 bases). Per germline, CDR1 ENHRY and CDR2 SYGVKD. The CDR3 has 13 amino acids. Trimming took 3 bases from V and 3 from J, leaving 8 bases between them.

The CDR3 bases are TGTGCCAGCAGTGACTCAACTAGCGGGGGTAAAGCTACGCAGTATTTT. This gives the protein CASSDSTSGGKATQYF. This chain joins TRBV6-4 and TRBJ2-3; 11 bases are a match to TRBD2. CDR3 length equals 16 residues. Trimming cost V 0 bases and J 8 bases; bases outside gene matches: 7. Germline values: CDR1 MRHNA, CDR2 SNTAGT.

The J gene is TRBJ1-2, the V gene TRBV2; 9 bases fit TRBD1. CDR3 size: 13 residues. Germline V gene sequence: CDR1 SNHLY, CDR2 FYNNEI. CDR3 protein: CVSRGTGLTHYTF. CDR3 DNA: TGTGTCTCAAGGGGGACAGGGTTAACCCACTACACCTTC.

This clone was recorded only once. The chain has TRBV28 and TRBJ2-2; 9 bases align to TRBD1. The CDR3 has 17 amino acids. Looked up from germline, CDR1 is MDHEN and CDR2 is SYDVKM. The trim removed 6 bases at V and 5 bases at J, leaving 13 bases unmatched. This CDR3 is CASRPTGGALGTGELFF. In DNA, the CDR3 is TGTGCCAGCAGACCCACAGGGGGCGCATTGGGAACCGGGGAGCTGTTTTTT.

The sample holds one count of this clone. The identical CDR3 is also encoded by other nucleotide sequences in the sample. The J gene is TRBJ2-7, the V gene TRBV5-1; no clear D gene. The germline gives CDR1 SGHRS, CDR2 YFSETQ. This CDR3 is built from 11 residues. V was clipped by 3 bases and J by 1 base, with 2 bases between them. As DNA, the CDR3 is TGCGCCAGCAGCTCTTCCTACGAGCAGTACTTC. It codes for CASSSSYEQYF. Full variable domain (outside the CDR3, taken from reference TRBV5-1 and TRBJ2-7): KAGVTQTPRYLIKTRGQQVTLSCSPISGHRSVSWYQQTPGQGLQFLFEYFSETQRNKGNFPGRFSGRQFSNSRSEMNVSTLELGDSALYLCASSSSYEQYFGPGTRLTVT.